This is a list of T cell receptor beta chains from one sample in a study of T cell repertoires in cytomegalovirus infection. TCRdb analysed the reads with MiXCR anew, one entry per CDR3 protein. The data contain about 740,000 distinct CDR3 sequences, 35% of them singletons. Sequenced sample: PBMCs. Source of these receptors: a human donor in good health (CMV status not recorded). Some clones in this sample may be carry-over from other donors' samples. Each CDR3 is given with its conserved first and last residue. Fields, in order: clone size, D gene, CDR3 length, J gene, V gene, CDR3 DNA, CDR3 protein. D genes are given only for firm matches. Size tells how often a clone was seen (once, few, many) or the class of an expanded clone, and some rows leave it out.

clone_size: .
d_call: .
cdr3_length: 14
j_call: TRBJ2-3
v_call: TRBV9
cdr3_nt: TGTGCCAGCAGCTCAAGGGCAGGCACAGATACGCAGTATTTT
cdr3_aa: CASSSRAGTDTQYF

clone_size: many
d_call: .
cdr3_length: 17
j_call: TRBJ2-3
v_call: TRBV6-1
cdr3_nt: TGTGCCAGCAGTGAAAGGACGGGCCCTACTAGCACAGATACGCAGTATTTT
cdr3_aa: CASSERTGPTSTDTQYF

clone_size: few
d_call: TRBD2
cdr3_length: 14
j_call: TRBJ2-1
v_call: TRBV7-2
cdr3_nt: TGTGCCAGCAGCTCCTCCGGCGGAAGCGGGGGGCTGTTCTTC
cdr3_aa: CASSSSGGSGGLFF

clone_size: .
d_call: .
cdr3_length: 11
j_call: TRBJ2-1
v_call: TRBV25-1
cdr3_nt: TGTGCCAGCAGTGTGATGGATGAGCAGTTCTTC
cdr3_aa: CASSVMDEQFF

clone_size: many
d_call: TRBD1
cdr3_length: 14
j_call: TRBJ1-4
v_call: TRBV7-2
cdr3_nt: TGTGCCAGCAGCTTTGGACAGGGGGAGGAAAAACTGTTTTTT
cdr3_aa: CASSFGQGEEKLFF

clone_size: many
d_call: .
cdr3_length: 12
j_call: TRBJ2-2
v_call: TRBV7-2
cdr3_nt: TGTGCCAGCAGCTTAGGTCCCGGGGAGCTGTTTTTT
cdr3_aa: CASSLGPGELFF

clone_size: few
d_call: .
cdr3_length: 15
j_call: TRBJ2-1
v_call: TRBV7-9
cdr3_nt: TGTGCCAGCAGCCCAACGGGTCCTGGCTACAATGGGCAGTTCTTC
cdr3_aa: CASSPTGPGYNGQFF

clone_size: .
d_call: TRBD2
cdr3_length: 17
j_call: TRBJ2-1
v_call: TRBV24-1
cdr3_nt: TGTGCCACCAGTGATTCGCTCACTAGCGAACGGTACAATGAGCAGTTCTTC
cdr3_aa: CATSDSLTSERYNEQFF

clone_size: .
d_call: TRBD1
cdr3_length: 14
j_call: TRBJ2-1
v_call: TRBV6-2/TRBV6-3
cdr3_nt: TGTGCCAGCCTGGGACAGGGGGCTATCAATGAGCAGTTCTTC
cdr3_aa: CASLGQGAINEQFF

clone_size: few
d_call: TRBD2
cdr3_length: 16
j_call: TRBJ2-3
v_call: TRBV28
cdr3_nt: TGTGCCAGCAGTTCCCCGGGGCTAGCGGACACAGATACGCAGTATTTT
cdr3_aa: CASSSPGLADTDTQYF

clone_size: .
d_call: .
cdr3_length: 16
j_call: TRBJ2-4
v_call: TRBV5-6
cdr3_nt: TGTGCCAGCAGCCAAAATCCCGTCGGCGTACAAAACATTCAGTACTTC
cdr3_aa: CASSQNPVGVQNIQYF

clone_size: .
d_call: .
cdr3_length: 13
j_call: TRBJ1-1
v_call: TRBV19
cdr3_nt: TGTGCCAGTATGAAAGGGGGTCGAACTGAAGCTTTCTTT
cdr3_aa: CASMKGGRTEAFF

clone_size: few
d_call: .
cdr3_length: 13
j_call: TRBJ1-5
v_call: TRBV30
cdr3_nt: TGTGCCTGGAGTTCGGGGGGGAATCAGCCCCAGCATTTT
cdr3_aa: CAWSSGGNQPQHF

clone_size: .
d_call: .
cdr3_length: 15
j_call: TRBJ1-6
v_call: TRBV27
cdr3_nt: TGTGCCAGCAGTTTACTGGTCACATCTTATTCACCCCTCCACTTT
cdr3_aa: CASSLLVTSYSPLHF

clone_size: few
d_call: .
cdr3_length: 14
j_call: TRBJ2-1
v_call: TRBV12-3/TRBV12-4
cdr3_nt: TGTGCCAGCAGTTTAGGGGGGGCTATGGATGAGCAGTTCTTC
cdr3_aa: CASSLGGAMDEQFF

clone_size: .
d_call: .
cdr3_length: 13
j_call: TRBJ1-5
v_call: TRBV6-1
cdr3_nt: TGTGCCAGCAAGGGCGGTCCCAATCAGCCCCAGCATTTT
cdr3_aa: CASKGGPNQPQHF

clone_size: .
d_call: TRBD2
cdr3_length: 17
j_call: TRBJ2-3
v_call: TRBV15
cdr3_nt: TGTGCCACCAGCCCTCGGGAGCGGGGACTAGCGGGGTATACGCAGTATTTT
cdr3_aa: CATSPRERGLAGYTQYF

clone_size: .
d_call: TRBD2
cdr3_length: 14
j_call: TRBJ2-7
v_call: TRBV7-9
cdr3_nt: TGTGCCAGCAGCTTAGACCTGACTAGCTTCGAGCAGTACTTC
cdr3_aa: CASSLDLTSFEQYF

clone_size: .
d_call: TRBD1
cdr3_length: 16
j_call: TRBJ2-6
v_call: TRBV19
cdr3_nt: TGTGCCAGTAGTGGAACAACAGGGGCTGGGGCCAACGTCCTGACTTTC
cdr3_aa: CASSGTTGAGANVLTF

clone_size: .
d_call: TRBD1
cdr3_length: 16
j_call: TRBJ1-5
v_call: TRBV12-3/TRBV12-4
cdr3_nt: TGTGCCAGCAGTTTAAAGTACAGGGGGGGGCTTCAGCCCCAGCATTTT
cdr3_aa: CASSLKYRGGLQPQHF

clone_size: .
d_call: .
cdr3_length: 14
j_call: TRBJ2-5
v_call: TRBV19
cdr3_nt: TGTGCCAGTATGGGGGCCGGTGGTGGGGAGACCCAGTACTTC
cdr3_aa: CASMGAGGGETQYF

clone_size: few
d_call: .
cdr3_length: 13
j_call: TRBJ2-7
v_call: TRBV4-1
cdr3_nt: TGCGCCAGCAGCCAAGAAGGTCAGTTAGGGCAGTACTTC
cdr3_aa: CASSQEGQLGQYF

clone_size: .
d_call: TRBD2
cdr3_length: 14
j_call: TRBJ2-1
v_call: TRBV20-1
cdr3_nt: TGCAGTGGGGGACTAGCGGGAGGGCCGTTTGAGCAGTTCTTC
cdr3_aa: CSGGLAGGPFEQFF

clone_size: many
d_call: TRBD2
cdr3_length: 15
j_call: TRBJ2-1
v_call: TRBV7-8
cdr3_nt: TGTGCCAGCAGCCCACCTAGCGGGGGGGCCGGTGAGCAGTTCTTC
cdr3_aa: CASSPPSGGAGEQFF

clone_size: .
d_call: .
cdr3_length: 16
j_call: TRBJ1-5
v_call: TRBV6-2/TRBV6-3
cdr3_nt: TGTGCCAGCAGCGTAATCGGGACCGCAGGGAGTCAGCCCCAGCATTTT
cdr3_aa: CASSVIGTAGSQPQHF

clone_size: few
d_call: .
cdr3_length: 17
j_call: TRBJ1-2
v_call: TRBV6-5
cdr3_nt: TGTGCCAGCAGTTACTCGGGTCCGGCCCAGGGAAACTATGGCTACACCTTC
cdr3_aa: CASSYSGPAQGNYGYTF

clone_size: few
d_call: .
cdr3_length: 15
j_call: TRBJ1-2
v_call: TRBV20-1
cdr3_nt: TGCAGTGCTAGAGGTCACGGCGGTCCTAACTATGGCTACACCTTC
cdr3_aa: CSARGHGGPNYGYTF

clone_size: .
d_call: .
cdr3_length: 15
j_call: TRBJ1-4
v_call: TRBV9
cdr3_nt: TGTGCCAGCAGCGTAGTTGGAGATCCCAATGAAAAACTGTTTTTT
cdr3_aa: CASSVVGDPNEKLFF

clone_size: .
d_call: TRBD2
cdr3_length: 17
j_call: TRBJ2-3
v_call: TRBV28
cdr3_nt: TGTGCCAGCAGTTCCCGGACTAGCGGACTGAGCACAGATACGCAGTATTTT
cdr3_aa: CASSSRTSGLSTDTQYF

clone_size: many
d_call: .
cdr3_length: 16
j_call: TRBJ2-3
v_call: TRBV7-8
cdr3_nt: TGTGCCAGCAGCCCACCACGGCGGGGCAGCACAGATACGCAGTATTTT
cdr3_aa: CASSPPRRGSTDTQYF

clone_size: .
d_call: .
cdr3_length: 12
j_call: TRBJ1-4
v_call: TRBV20-1
cdr3_nt: TGCAGTGCTAGAGATCTCTTGGCCACCCTGTTTTTT
cdr3_aa: CSARDLLATLFF

clone_size: many
d_call: .
cdr3_length: 14
j_call: TRBJ1-2
v_call: TRBV7-2
cdr3_nt: TGTGCCAGCACCGGGACGGCCGTTTTTTATGGCTACACCTTC
cdr3_aa: CASTGTAVFYGYTF

clone_size: .
d_call: TRBD1
cdr3_length: 15
j_call: TRBJ2-7
v_call: TRBV6-8
cdr3_nt: TGTGCCAGCAGTTACTCCCGGGACAGTTTCTACGAGCAGTACTTC
cdr3_aa: CASSYSRDSFYEQYF

clone_size: few
d_call: .
cdr3_length: 20
j_call: TRBJ1-5
v_call: TRBV6-1
cdr3_nt: TGTGCCAGCGCTCCCGTCGCGCCAGGCGTTATGGGGCATAGCAATCAGCCCCAGCATTTT
cdr3_aa: CASAPVAPGVMGHSNQPQHF

clone_size: .
d_call: .
cdr3_length: 13
j_call: TRBJ1-2
v_call: TRBV12-3/TRBV12-4
cdr3_nt: TGTGCCAGCAGTTTTATGGGGGCGTATGGCTACACCTTC
cdr3_aa: CASSFMGAYGYTF

clone_size: .
d_call: .
cdr3_length: 14
j_call: TRBJ1-5
v_call: TRBV7-9
cdr3_nt: TGTGCCAGCAGCCCGTGTTTTAGCGGGCAGCCCCAGCATTTT
cdr3_aa: CASSPCFSGQPQHF

clone_size: .
d_call: TRBD1
cdr3_length: 17
j_call: TRBJ1-2
v_call: TRBV10-3
cdr3_nt: TGTGCCATCAGTGAGTCTGGCCCGGAGACAGGGCATAGGGGCTACACCTTC
cdr3_aa: CAISESGPETGHRGYTF

clone_size: many
d_call: .
cdr3_length: 11
j_call: TRBJ2-7
v_call: TRBV7-2
cdr3_nt: TGTGCCAGCAGCTTTTCCCACGAGCAGTACTTC
cdr3_aa: CASSFSHEQYF

clone_size: .
d_call: .
cdr3_length: 16
j_call: TRBJ2-7
v_call: TRBV11-1
cdr3_nt: TGTGCCAGCAGCTTAGTTCGGGAGAGTGTACAGTGGGAGCAGTACTTC
cdr3_aa: CASSLVRESVQWEQYF

clone_size: .
d_call: TRBD1
cdr3_length: 14
j_call: TRBJ1-1
v_call: TRBV4-2
cdr3_nt: TGTGCCAGCAGCCAAACGGACAGGGGCACTGAAGCTTTCTTT
cdr3_aa: CASSQTDRGTEAFF

clone_size: few
d_call: .
cdr3_length: 15
j_call: TRBJ1-2
v_call: TRBV14
cdr3_nt: TGTGCCAGCAGCCTTCAGGTGGTAGGGAGATCTGGCTACACCTTC
cdr3_aa: CASSLQVVGRSGYTF

clone_size: few
d_call: .
cdr3_length: 15
j_call: TRBJ1-1
v_call: TRBV6-6
cdr3_nt: TGTGCCAGCAGAGTCGCCGCCCAGGGTAACACTGAAGCTTTCTTT
cdr3_aa: CASRVAAQGNTEAFF

clone_size: few
d_call: TRBD2
cdr3_length: 13
j_call: TRBJ2-1
v_call: TRBV5-4
cdr3_nt: TGTGCCAGCAGCTGGACTAGCGGGGATGAGCAGTTCTTC
cdr3_aa: CASSWTSGDEQFF

clone_size: .
d_call: TRBD1
cdr3_length: 15
j_call: TRBJ1-6
v_call: TRBV27
cdr3_nt: TGTGCCAGCAGTACCCGGACAGGGCTGGATTCACCCCTCCACTTT
cdr3_aa: CASSTRTGLDSPLHF